The 9 T cell receptor beta chains presented below share a single source sample, sequenced in a study of CD8+ T cells in alopecia areata. RNA extraction was followed by reverse transcription into cDNA, which acted as the sequencing template. The data were produced by immunoSEQ multiplex PCR, yet TCRdb's version contains in-frame clones alone and is incomplete. Altogether 69,000 or so clones are present, roughly 57% being singletons, with the ten largest covering under 20%. The sample in question was CD8+ T cells sorted from blood, obtained at week 0. These receptors were taken from a human donor with alopecia areata.

This clone has only a few counts. The V and J genes are TRBV7-8 and TRBJ1-2; TRBD1 aligns across 8 bases. The CDR3 spans 16 residues. V shed 3 bases and J 4 bases; nucleotides not matched to a gene: 10. The germline CDR1 and CDR2 sequences are SGHVS and FQNEAQ. CDR3: CASSFSAGGWLYGYTF. For the CDR3, the DNA is TGTGCCAGCAGCTTTTCTGCAGGGGGCTGGCTCTATGGCTACACCTTC.

The rearrangement joins TRBV6-4 to TRBJ2-3; unclear D gene. V was pared by 3 bases and J by 2 bases, with 15 bases between. The CDR3 runs 16 residues. CDR1 and CDR2 (germline): MRHNA, SNTAGT. The CDR3 is CASSDRTGSTTDTQYF. As DNA, the CDR3 is TGTGCCAGCAGTGATAGAACTGGTTCCACCACAGATACGCAGTATTTT.

V gene TRBV4-1 combines with J gene TRBJ2-5; TRBD1 agrees at 9 bases. From germline, CDR1 is MGHRA and CDR2 YSYEKL. V lost 2 bases, J lost 1 base, and 5 bases stayed unmatched. The CDR3 has 16 residues. The CDR3, as DNA: TGCGCCAGCAGCCAACGGGACAGGGCCCCCCAAGAGACCCAGTACTTC. Its protein is CASSQRDRAPQETQYF.

This clone occurred once. The chain employs TRBV30 and TRBJ2-7; 7 nucleotides line up with TRBD2. This CDR3 is built from 14 residues. The V gene's germline CDR1 is GTSNPN and CDR2 SVGIG (reference sequence). The V and J ends lost 2 bases and 4 bases, in that order; junction bases with no gene match: 8. The CDR3 bases are TGTGCCTGGAGTTTGACGTCTAGCGGTTACGAGCAGTACTTC. Translation gives CAWSLTSSGYEQYF. The variable domain in full, with the rest retrieved from reference TRBV30 and TRBJ2-7, is SQTIHQWPATLVQPVGSPLSLECTVEGTSNPNLYWYRQAAGRGLQLLFYSVGIGQISSEVPQNLSASRPQDRQFILSSKKLLLSDSGFYLCAWSLTSSGYEQYFGPGTRLTVT.

Note on this clone: Possible read error: a much larger clone is one base away. The CDR3 sequence: CASSYRDTGELFF. DNA of the CDR3: TGTGCCAGCAGTTACAGGGACACCGGGGAGCTGTTTTTT. V and J are TRBV6-6 and TRBJ2-2; D gene ambiguous. There are 13 residues in the CDR3. From germline, CDR1 is MNHNY and CDR2 SVGAGI (reference sequence). V shed 2 bases and J shed 3 bases, with 4 bases lying between them.

This clone was recorded a few times. V gene TRBV14 combines with J gene TRBJ2-7, with TRBD1 as a possible D gene (5 bases). CDR1 SGHDN and CDR2 FVKESK come from the germline V gene. The CDR3 sequence is 15 residues long. The V gene lost 0 bases and the J gene lost 4 bases, with 13 bases spanning the gap. CDR3 loop: CASSQEHRTLYEQYF. The CDR3 region has the DNA TGTGCCAGCAGCCAAGAACACAGGACACTATACGAGCAGTACTTC.

This clone was counted a few times. J is TRBJ2-4 and V is TRBV4-1, with TRBD2 matching over 7 bases. Germline CDR1 and CDR2: MGHRA and YSYEKL. V trimming: 0 bases; J trimming: 4 bases; junction bases outside the gene matches: 3. The CDR3 is 15 residues long. Written as DNA, the CDR3 is TGCGCCAGCAGCCAAGATCAAGCGGGAAAAAACATTCAGTACTTC. Its protein product is CASSQDQAGKNIQYF.

This chain links TRBV5-1 with TRBJ1-1; 7 positions agree with TRBD1. CDR1 and CDR2 (germline): SGHRS, YFSETQ. Trimming at V came to 3 bases and at J to 1 base, leaving 6 bases not matched to a gene. CDR3 length equals 15 residues. The CDR3 sequence: CASSYRQGGNTEAFF. The CDR3 nucleotides read TGCGCCAGCAGCTACAGACAGGGAGGGAACACTGAAGCTTTCTTT. The complete variable domain, with remaining parts taken from reference TRBV5-1 and TRBJ1-1, reads KAGVTQTPRYLIKTRGQQVTLSCSPISGHRSVSWYQQTPGQGLQFLFEYFSETQRNKGNFPGRFSGRQFSNSRSEMNVSTLELGDSALYLCASSYRQGGNTEAFFGQGTRLTVV.

This chain connects TRBV7-8 to TRBJ1-5; D is ambiguous. V lost 9 bases and J lost 8, with 17 bases in between. This CDR3 has 13 amino acids. Germline-derived CDR1 and CDR2 are SGHVS and FQNEAQ. This CDR3 is CASGVWELEPQHF. The CDR3 region has the DNA TGTGCCAGTGGGGTTTGGGAGCTGGAGCCCCAGCATTTT. Full variable domain (remainder filled in from reference TRBV7-8 and TRBJ1-5): GAGVSQSPRYKVAKRGQDVALRCDPISGHVSLFWYQQALGQGPEFLTYFQNEAQLDKSGLPSDRFFAERPEGSVSTLKIQRTQQEDSAVYLCASGVWELEPQHFGDGTRLSIL.